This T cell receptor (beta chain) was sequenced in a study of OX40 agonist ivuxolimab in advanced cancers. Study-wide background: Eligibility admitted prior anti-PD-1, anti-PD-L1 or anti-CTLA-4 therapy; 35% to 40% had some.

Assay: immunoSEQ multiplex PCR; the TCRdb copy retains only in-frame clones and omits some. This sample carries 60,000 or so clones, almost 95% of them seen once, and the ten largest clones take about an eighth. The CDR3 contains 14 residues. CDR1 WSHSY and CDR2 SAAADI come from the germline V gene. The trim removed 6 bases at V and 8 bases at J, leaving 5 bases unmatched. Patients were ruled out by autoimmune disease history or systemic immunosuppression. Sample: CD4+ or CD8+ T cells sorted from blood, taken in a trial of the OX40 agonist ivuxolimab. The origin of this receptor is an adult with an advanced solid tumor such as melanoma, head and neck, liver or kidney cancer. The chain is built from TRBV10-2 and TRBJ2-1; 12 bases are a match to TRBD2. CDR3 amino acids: CASRGLAGLYEQFF. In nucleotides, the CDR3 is TGCGCCAGCAGAGGACTAGCGGGACTTTATGAGCAGTTCTTC.